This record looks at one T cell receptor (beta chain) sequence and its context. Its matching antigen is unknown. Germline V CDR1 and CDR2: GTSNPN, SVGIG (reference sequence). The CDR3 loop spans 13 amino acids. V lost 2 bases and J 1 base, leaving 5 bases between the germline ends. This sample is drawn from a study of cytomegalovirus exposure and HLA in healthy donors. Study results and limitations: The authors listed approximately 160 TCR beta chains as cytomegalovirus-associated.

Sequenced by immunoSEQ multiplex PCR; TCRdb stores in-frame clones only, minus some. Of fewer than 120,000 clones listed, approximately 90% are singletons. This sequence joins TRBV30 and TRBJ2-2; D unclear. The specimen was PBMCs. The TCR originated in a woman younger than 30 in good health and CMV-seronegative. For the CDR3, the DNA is TGTGCCTGGAGTCCCCAGAACACCGGGGAGCTGTTTTTT. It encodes CAWSPQNTGELFF.